The 19 T cell receptor beta chains listed next were all sequenced from one sample in a study of CD4+ T cells in melanoma. Here immunoSEQ multiplex PCR was the method, and the copy in TCRdb shows in-frame clones only, minus some. Of roughly 54,000 clones in the sample, 89% were seen once. The sequencing input was peripheral blood. The receptor set was obtained from a human donor with melanoma.

This chain uses TRBV5-1 with TRBJ1-1, with 10 nucleotides matching TRBD1. The CDR3 is 16 amino acids. Germline V gene sequence: CDR1 SGHRS, CDR2 YFSETQ. The ends lost 3 bases at V and 4 bases at J; junction bases unmatched: 9. CDR3: CASSYEDRGRFTEAFF. In DNA form, the CDR3 reads TGCGCCAGCAGCTATGAGGACAGGGGGAGGTTCACTGAAGCTTTCTTT.

The chain has TRBV21-1 and TRBJ1-1; TRBD1 is the table's D call and was not checked against the DNA. TRBV21-1 is a pseudogene. The CDR3 contains 13 residues. The CDR3 protein is CASEGDRNTEAFF. The CDR3 DNA follows: TGTGCCAGCGAGGGGGACCGGAACACTGAAGCTTTCTTT.

This chain joins TRBV6-5 and TRBJ1-1; the D is unclear. The CDR3 consists of 15 residues. Trimming shortened V by 6 bases and J by 7 bases, and 21 bases separated the two germline ends. Germline V gene sequence: CDR1 MNHEY, CDR2 SVGAGI. DNA for the CDR3: TGTGCCAGCAGCTTCACAACCCAGGTCGGTCGTGAAGCTTTCTTT. It codes for CASSFTTQVGREAFF.

V gene TRBV7-9 combines with J gene TRBJ2-7; either TRBD1 or TRBD2 may fit D (5 bases each). Germline V gene data show CDR1 as SEHNR and CDR2 as FQNEAQ (reference sequence). With 1 base removed from V and 0 bases from J, the gap between germline ends came to 13 bases. The CDR3 sequence is 16 residues long. The CDR3 reads CASSLVNGARSYEQYF. The CDR3 DNA sequence: TGTGCCAGCAGCTTAGTAAACGGGGCCCGCTCCTACGAGCAGTACTTC.

V is TRBV4-1 and J is TRBJ2-1; 8 bases map to TRBD2. After removal of 3 bases from V and 13 bases from J, the junction contained 17 bases not matched to a gene. Per the germline V gene, CDR1 is MGHRA and CDR2 is YSYEKL. CDR3 length: 16 amino acids. CDR3: CASSHSSSGSSYLQFF. The CDR3 DNA reads as TGCGCCAGCAGCCATTCAAGCAGCGGGAGCTCCTACTTACAGTTCTTC.

The CDR3 here is CASSLALGASHGYTF. The CDR3 nucleotides are TGTGCCAGCAGCTTGGCCCTGGGGGCTTCCCATGGCTACACCTTC. The chain carries TRBV5-4 and TRBJ1-2; possibly TRBD1 for D (6 bases). From germline, CDR1 is SGHNT and CDR2 YYREEE (reference sequence). The V and J ends lost 0 bases and 6 bases respectively, with 15 bases between them. The CDR3 length is 15 residues.

The chain joins TRBV10-3 to TRBJ1-6; 7 bases match TRBD1. Trimming took 10 bases from V and 7 from J; bases not matched to a gene: 10. The CDR3 is 14 amino acids. From germline, CDR1 is ENHRY and CDR2 SYGVKD. This chain's CDR3 is CATAGQGVNSPLHF. The CDR3 region has the DNA TGTGCCACCGCAGGGCAGGGGGTGAATTCACCCCTCCACTTT.

The table lists this clone with many counts. J is TRBJ1-5 and V is TRBV4-1; no clear D. The CDR3 length is 15 residues. In germline, CDR1 is MGHRA, CDR2 YSYEKL. V was shortened by 0 bases and J by 6 bases, with 12 bases between the two germline ends. CDR3 region: CASSQEFAGFQPQHF. CDR3 nucleotides: TGCGCCAGCAGCCAAGAGTTTGCGGGATTTCAGCCCCAGCATTTT.

This clone was counted once. J is TRBJ1-1 and V is TRBV6-5; TRBD1 might be the D (5 bases). V dropped 5 bases and J dropped 4 bases, with 14 bases sitting between them. CDR1 MNHEY and CDR2 SVGAGI come from the germline V gene. The CDR3 is 14 residues long. The CDR3: CASSERGGATEAFF. In DNA form, the CDR3 reads TGTGCCAGCAGTGAACGGGGTGGGGCCACTGAAGCTTTCTTT.

This chain joins TRBV6-1 and TRBJ2-3; D might be TRBD2 (5 bases). The CDR3 is 15 residues long. The V end lost 5 bases, the J end lost 2 bases, and 14 bases lay between the germline ends. Germline V gene data show CDR1 as MNHNS and CDR2 as SASEGT. As DNA, the CDR3 is TGTGCCAGCAGTTTTCGGACTGGATCCACAGATACGCAGTATTTT. It encodes CASSFRTGSTDTQYF.

V gene TRBV5-1 combines with J gene TRBJ1-2; maybe TRBD1 (5 bases). The CDR3 loop spans 15 amino acids. V lost 1 base and J lost 6, with 16 bases in between. From germline, CDR1 is SGHRS and CDR2 YFSETQ. This CDR3 is CASSLQGEEGDGYTF. The CDR3 DNA reads TGCGCCAGCAGCTTGCAAGGGGAGGAAGGAGATGGCTACACCTTC.

Here the CDR3 DNA reads TGTGCCAGCAGTTCCTTTGCGATCACCGGGGAGCTGTTTTTT. As protein: CASSSFAITGELFF. The rearrangement uses TRBV6-5 and TRBJ2-2; no definite D call. V was shortened by 4 bases and J by 4 bases, with 10 bases between the two germline ends. Germline values: CDR1 MNHEY, CDR2 SVGAGI. The CDR3 covers 14 residues.

The chain links TRBV11-2 to TRBJ1-2, with TRBD1 matching over 8 bases. V was clipped by 3 bases and J by 0 bases; unmatched bases: 9. The CDR3 totals 17 residues. Per the germline V gene, CDR1 is SGHAT and CDR2 is FQNNGV. The DNA for the CDR3 is TGTGCCAGCAGCTTTACAGGGGGGAGCCTTTCTAACTATGGCTACACCTTC. It yields the protein CASSFTGGSLSNYGYTF.

The V call is TRBV6-4, the J call TRBJ2-7; D is perhaps TRBD1 (7 bases). The CDR3 extends over 14 amino acids. Trimming pared 11 bases from V and 2 bases from J, leaving 19 bases between. CDR1 and CDR2 from the germline V gene are MRHNA and SNTAGT. The CDR3, as DNA: TGTGCCCCAGCATGCGGGACAGAGCCCTACGAGCAGTACTTC. It translates to CAPACGTEPYEQYF.

Here the CDR3 DNA reads TGTGCCAGCAGGACCCCCGGGAGCTCCTACAATGAGCAGTTCTTC. Translating it yields CASRTPGSSYNEQFF. The chain employs TRBV6-5 and TRBJ2-1; tentative D call: TRBD2 (6 bases). Trimming cost V 6 bases and J 0 bases, with 12 bases left between them. CDR1 is MNHEY and CDR2 is SVGAGI in the germline V gene. The CDR3 is 15 amino acids.

V is TRBV9 and J is TRBJ1-2, with TRBD1 as a possible D gene (5 bases). Germline CDR1 SGDLS, CDR2 YYNGEE. The V gene lost 4 bases and the J gene lost 4 bases, with 14 bases spanning the gap. The CDR3 has 14 residues. The CDR3 DNA is TGTGCCAGCAGCCCTTTGGGGCAGGTCTATGGCTACACCTTC. This translates into CASSPLGQVYGYTF.

The V and J genes are TRBV2 and TRBJ1-2; D is undetermined. CDR3 length: 15 residues. CDR1 SNHLY and CDR2 FYNNEI come from the germline V gene. Trimming took off 2 bases at V and 6 bases at J, with 16 bases between the two ends. This CDR3 is CASSEPYGPRDGYTF. In nucleotides, the CDR3 is TGTGCCAGCAGTGAACCCTACGGACCAAGGGATGGCTACACCTTC. Variable domain in full (rest from reference TRBV2 and TRBJ1-2): EPEVTQTPSHQVTQMGQEVILRCVPISNHLYFYWYRQILGQKVEFLVSFYNNEISEKSEIFDDQFSVERPDGSNFTLKIRSTKLEDSAMYFCASSEPYGPRDGYTFGSGTRLTVV.

V gene TRBV9 combines with J gene TRBJ2-7; D possibly corresponds to TRBD1 (5 bases). V was shortened by 0 bases and J by 3 bases, with 13 bases between the two germline ends. This CDR3 contains 15 residues. Germline V gene lookup returns CDR1 SGDLS and CDR2 YYNGEE. In DNA, the CDR3 is TGTGCCAGCAGCGTAGAAGGGGCTGCTATCTACGAGCAGTACTTC. Amino acid sequence: CASSVEGAAIYEQYF.

This clone was found a few times. This chain connects TRBV7-6 to TRBJ2-3; 9 positions match TRBD2. Losses at the gene ends were 5 bases for V and 4 bases for J; bases not matched to a gene: 4. Germline V CDR1 and CDR2: SGHVS, FNYEAQ. The CDR3 is made up of 14 amino acids. CDR3 in DNA: TGTGCCAGCAGCACCATAGCGGGGGCAGATACGCAGTATTTT. Translated, it gives CASSTIAGADTQYF.